These 32 T cell receptor beta chains share one sample of origin, sequenced in a study of T cells in Graves' hyperthyroidism and ophthalmopathy. Template material for amplifying TCR beta CDR3 regions consisted of RNA transcripts. The TCR CDR3 first-round RT-PCR relied on the HTBI primer set. TCRdb reprocessed the multiplex PCR reads with MiXCR, giving one entry per CDR3 protein. The profile shows about 200,000 distinct CDR3 sequences, about 18% of them singletons. The specimen sequenced was blood. The receptors come from a man aged 35 to 55 with Graves' hyperthyroidism.

Of note for this clonotype: A much larger clone sits a single nucleotide away, making a read error possible. CDR3 loop: CASSYLASGGKDTQYF. DNA for the CDR3: TGTGCCAGCAGTTACCTCGCTAGCGGGGGGAAAGATACCCAGTACTTC. The chain is built from TRBV6-5 and TRBJ2-5, with TRBD2 identical over 11 bases. Germline V gene data show CDR1 as MNHEY and CDR2 as SVGAGI. The CDR3 totals 16 residues.

Many counts were recorded for this clonotype. This sequence joins TRBV3-1 and TRBJ2-7; TRBD1 matches 9 bases. The V and J ends lost 3 bases and 5 bases, in that order; junction bases with no gene match: 11. Germline V gives CDR1 LGHDT, CDR2 YNNKEL (reference sequence). The CDR3 covers 16 residues. CDR3: CASSHDYGTGWNEQYF. In nucleotides, the CDR3 is TGTGCCAGCAGCCATGATTATGGGACAGGGTGGAACGAGCAGTACTTC.

The chain combines TRBV6-1 with TRBJ2-7; D remains ambiguous. Trimming stripped 7 bases from V and 2 bases from J, with 15 bases between. CDR1 and CDR2 (germline): MNHNS, SASEGT. There are 14 residues in the CDR3. The CDR3: CASMAPGRTYEQYF. DNA for the CDR3: TGTGCCAGCATGGCTCCTGGACGGACCTACGAGCAGTACTTC.

This clonotype came up many times. This CDR3 reads CAWSVGQGLGVYQPQHF. The CDR3 coding sequence is TGTGCCTGGAGTGTAGGACAGGGGCTAGGAGTCTATCAGCCCCAGCATTTT. The rearrangement links TRBV30 to TRBJ1-5; 9 bases line up with TRBD1. Germline CDR1 GTSNPN, CDR2 SVGIG (reference sequence). Losses at the gene ends were 0 bases for V and 5 bases for J; bases not matched to a gene: 11. The length of the CDR3 is 17 residues.

This clonotype was observed many times. The chain combines TRBV6-1 with TRBJ2-2; 8 bases are shared with TRBD2. CDR3 length: 15 residues. From germline, CDR1 is MNHNS and CDR2 SASEGT. The V gene end was trimmed by 3 bases and the J gene end by 6 bases; junction bases not matched to a gene: 6. CDR3 sequence (DNA): TGTGCCAGCAGTGAGTGGAGCGGGGGACCCGGGGAGCTGTTTTTT. Translated: CASSEWSGGPGELFF.

This clonotype appeared a few times. V gene TRBV9 combines with J gene TRBJ2-1; D unresolved. Trimming stripped 0 bases from V and 8 bases from J, with 12 bases between. CDR3 length: 14 amino acids. Germline V gene sequence: CDR1 SGDLS, CDR2 YYNGEE. Here the CDR3 DNA reads TGTGCCAGCAGCGTAGAAGCCGGGCCCTATGAGCAGTTCTTC. Translated, it gives CASSVEAGPYEQFF. Looking up the rest from reference TRBV9 and TRBJ2-1 gives the full variable domain: DSGVTQTPKHLITATGQRVTLRCSPRSGDLSVYWYQQSLDQGLQFLIQYYNGEERAKGNILERFSAQQFPDLHSELNLSSLELGDSALYFCASSVEAGPYEQFFGPGTRLTVL.

This clonotype was observed a few times. The chain uses TRBV6-1 and TRBJ2-1; D is ambiguous. V lost 1 base and J lost 6, with 10 bases in between. CDR1 and CDR2 from the germline V gene are MNHNS and SASEGT. The length of the CDR3 is 14 residues. DNA for the CDR3: TGTGCCAGCAGTGAAGGGAGACCGGGCAATGAGCAGTTCTTC. Translating gives CASSEGRPGNEQFF.

There are many counts of this clonotype. The V and J genes are TRBV12-3 or TRBV12-4 and TRBJ2-3, with D unresolved. Between the trimmed V and J ends, which lost 2 bases and 1 base, there was a span of 10 bases. This CDR3 comprises 15 residues. As DNA, the CDR3 is TGTGCCAGCAGTTTAACCCCGATGGGCACAGATACGCAGTATTTT. Translated: CASSLTPMGTDTQYF.

V gene TRBV28 combines with J gene TRBJ2-1; 12 nucleotides agree with TRBD2. Germline lookup yields CDR1 MDHEN and CDR2 SYDVKM. This CDR3 contains 15 residues. V lost 6 bases and J lost 8; bases outside the gene matches: 8. For the CDR3, the DNA is TGTGCCAGCAGGGAGACTAGCGGGGGTGGCCATGAGCAGTTCTTC. Amino acid sequence: CASRETSGGGHEQFF.

This clonotype appeared a few times. This sequence joins TRBV6-1 and TRBJ1-2, with D hard to call. Germline-derived CDR1 and CDR2 are MNHNS and SASEGT. The CDR3 covers 11 residues. Trimming removed 6 bases at V and 12 bases at J, with 14 bases between. The CDR3, as DNA: TGTGCCAGCAGAATGGATTTTCGGGACACCTTC. Encoded protein: CASRMDFRDTF.

The rearrangement links TRBV5-1 to TRBJ2-1, with D unclear. The length of the CDR3 is 16 residues. V lost 2 bases to trimming and J lost 6 bases, with 18 bases between them. The V gene's germline CDR1 is SGHRS and CDR2 YFSETQ. The CDR3 sequence is CASSFMWDSTSNEQFF. The CDR3, as DNA: TGCGCCAGCAGCTTTATGTGGGATTCCACTTCCAATGAGCAGTTCTTC.

This rearrangement joins TRBV7-2 to TRBJ2-5; TRBD2 matches at 13 bases. Germline V gives CDR1 SGHTA, CDR2 FQGNSA. The CDR3 runs to 16 residues. Losses at the gene ends were 5 bases for V and 2 bases for J; bases not matched to a gene: 5. The CDR3 loop is CASSRGTSGDQETQYF. The CDR3 nucleotides read TGTGCCAGCAGCCGAGGGACTAGCGGGGATCAAGAGACCCAGTACTTC.

The sample holds many counts of this clonotype. This chain connects TRBV7-9 to TRBJ1-2; D gene ambiguous. The CDR3 sequence is 13 residues long. V was trimmed by 1 base and J by 2 bases, leaving 5 bases between them. Germline loops: CDR1 SEHNR, CDR2 FQNEAQ (reference sequence). The CDR3 DNA sequence: TGTGCCAGCAGCTTAGTCCCAAACTATGGCTACACCTTC. It codes for CASSLVPNYGYTF. Based on the CDR3 plus reference TRBV7-9 and TRBJ1-2, the full variable domain is DTGVSQNPRHKITKRGQNVTFRCDPISEHNRLYWYRQTLGQGPEFLTYFQNEAQLEKSRLLSDRFSAERPKGSFSTLEIQRTEQGDSAMYLCASSLVPNYGYTFGSGTRLTVV.

This clonotype was counted a few times. V and J are TRBV11-2 and TRBJ2-1; 7 bases map to TRBD1. With V trimmed by 5 bases and J by 4 bases, 8 bases remained unmatched. From germline, CDR1 is SGHAT and CDR2 FQNNGV. The CDR3 runs 15 residues. CDR3 amino acids: CASSQSGQSYNEQFF. CDR3 DNA sequence: TGTGCCAGCAGCCAGTCGGGACAGAGTTACAATGAGCAGTTCTTC.

CDR3: CASRPLAGRGTGELFF. The DNA for the CDR3 is TGTGCCAGCAGACCCCTAGCGGGGCGGGGCACCGGGGAGCTGTTTTTT. The chain couples TRBV6-2 or TRBV6-3 to TRBJ2-2, with TRBD2 identical over 9 bases. Germline V lookup: CDR1 MNHEY, CDR2 SVGEGT. The CDR3 totals 16 residues. The V and J ends lost 6 bases and 4 bases, in that order; junction bases with no gene match: 9.

This clonotype was counted ten times or more. This chain connects TRBV9 to TRBJ1-2; D gene ambiguous. The CDR3 has 16 residues. Between the trimmed V and J ends, which lost 0 bases and 0 bases, there was a span of 12 bases. In germline, CDR1 is SGDLS, CDR2 YYNGEE. CDR3 bases: TGTGCCAGCAGCGTAGAAGGGAGGTTCACTAACTATGGCTACACCTTC. This sequence encodes CASSVEGRFTNYGYTF.

The table lists this clonotype with many counts. The genes are TRBV28 and TRBJ1-5; TRBD1 might be the D (5 bases). The V and J ends lost 6 bases and 3 bases respectively, with 21 bases between them. Looked up from germline, CDR1 is MDHEN and CDR2 is SYDVKM. CDR3 length: 17 residues. CDR3 bases: TGTGCCAGCAGCTCTATTAGGTCCTTACAGGACAATCAGCCCCAGCATTTT. Its translation: CASSSIRSLQDNQPQHF.

V usage is TRBV5-1 and J usage is TRBJ1-5; D remains ambiguous. CDR1 and CDR2 (germline): SGHRS, YFSETQ. The CDR3 covers 16 residues. V gave up 0 bases and J gave up 0 bases, with 10 bases separating them. The CDR3 loop reads CASSLGGSYSNQPQHF. In DNA form, the CDR3 reads TGCGCCAGCAGCTTGGGTGGCTCCTATAGCAATCAGCCCCAGCATTTT.

This chain joins TRBV4-3 and TRBJ1-3; 7 nucleotides match TRBD1. The CDR3 length is 15 residues. V gave up 1 base and J gave up 2 bases; unmatched junction bases: 2. The V gene's germline CDR1 is LGHNA and CDR2 YSLEER. CDR3 sequence (DNA): TGCGCCAGCAGCCAAGTGGACAGGCCTGGAAACACCATATATTTT. It translates to CASSQVDRPGNTIYF.

There are many counts of this clonotype. The gene calls are TRBV3-1 and TRBJ1-2; D unresolved. Trimming shortened V by 0 bases and J by 6 bases, and 11 bases separated the two germline ends. The CDR3 length is 14 residues. Germline CDR1 and CDR2: LGHDT and YNNKEL (reference sequence). The DNA for the CDR3 is TGTGCCAGCAGCCAAGAGGGGTTCTCGCATGGCTACACCTTC. Residues: CASSQEGFSHGYTF.

This clonotype was picked up many times. The chain employs TRBV20-1 and TRBJ1-1; 9 nucleotides agree with TRBD1. This CDR3 has 14 residues. CDR1 and CDR2 from the germline V gene are DFQATT and SNEGSKA (reference sequence). V lost 6 bases to trimming and J lost 4 bases; unmatched junction nucleotides: 9. CDR3 coding DNA: TGCAGTGCCCCCCGGACAGGGGCCAGCACTGAAGCTTTCTTT. Protein: CSAPRTGASTEAFF.

V usage is TRBV30 and J usage is TRBJ1-1, with D uncertain. This CDR3 region has 13 residues. CDR1 is GTSNPN, CDR2 SVGIG, per germline (reference sequence). Trimming removed 1 base from V and 4 bases from J, with 10 bases in between. The CDR3 spells CAWSDTWSTEAFF. Here the CDR3 DNA reads TGTGCCTGGAGTGATACATGGTCCACTGAAGCTTTCTTT.

In its sample, this clonotype was seen many times. The rearrangement uses TRBV30 and TRBJ2-3; the match to TRBD2 covers 7 bases. There are 12 residues in the CDR3. CDR1 GTSNPN and CDR2 SVGIG come from the germline V gene (reference sequence). The V segment lost 3 bases and the J segment 10 bases; nucleotides outside the gene matches: 7. CDR3: CAWSGTSAAQYF. The DNA for the CDR3 is TGTGCCTGGAGCGGAACTAGCGCTGCGCAGTATTTT.

This clonotype was recorded at least ten times. CDR3 DNA: TGTGCCAGCAGCGTATCGTCCGGGGAAGAGACCCAGTACTTC. This gives the protein CASSVSSGEETQYF. The rearrangement uses TRBV9 and TRBJ2-5, with a weak D call TRBD2 (5 bases). Trimming removed 1 base at V and 3 bases at J, with 10 bases between. The length of the CDR3 is 14 residues. Germline-derived CDR1 and CDR2 are SGDLS and YYNGEE.

V and J are TRBV14 and TRBJ1-3; 7 bases fit TRBD1. The V gene's germline CDR1 is SGHDN and CDR2 FVKESK. The CDR3 is made up of 15 amino acids. V lost 2 bases, J lost 4 bases, and 5 bases stayed unmatched. Written as DNA, the CDR3 is TGTGCCAGCAGCCAAACGACAGGGTACGGAAACACCATATATTTT. Its protein product is CASSQTTGYGNTIYF.

The chain is built from TRBV10-3 and TRBJ2-3, with 13 bases matching TRBD2. Germline V lookup: CDR1 ENHRY, CDR2 SYGVKD. J was trimmed by 1 base and V by 6 bases; bases with no gene match: 4. This CDR3 region has 16 residues. CDR3 amino acids: CAIRTSGGLGTDTQYF. CDR3 coding DNA: TGTGCCATCAGGACTAGCGGGGGGCTGGGCACAGATACGCAGTATTTT.

This clonotype was observed many times. The rearrangement joins TRBV20-1 to TRBJ1-4, with D uncertain. The germline V and J ends were trimmed by 3 bases and 5 bases, with 7 bases remaining between them. CDR1 is DFQATT, CDR2 SNEGSKA, per germline (reference sequence). This CDR3 has 12 amino acids. CDR3 nucleotide sequence: TGCAGTGCTAGCCCCGAGAATGAAAAACTGTTTTTT. Its translation is CSASPENEKLFF.

This clonotype appeared many times. The chain has TRBV2 and TRBJ2-7, with 8 positions matching TRBD1. The V segment lost 5 bases and the J segment 3 bases; nucleotides outside the gene matches: 9. The CDR3 totals 15 residues. Germline V CDR1 and CDR2: SNHLY, FYNNEI. The CDR3, as DNA: TGTGCCAGCAGTCCCCCGGGACAGGCAGACTACGAGCAGTACTTC. It codes for CASSPPGQADYEQYF.

At least ten counts were recorded for this clonotype. This rearrangement joins TRBV6-1 to TRBJ2-3, with 10 bases aligning to TRBD2. Trimming cost V 8 bases and J 2 bases; bases outside gene matches: 10. Germline-derived CDR1 and CDR2 are MNHNS and SASEGT. The CDR3 runs to 16 residues. The DNA for the CDR3 is TGTGCCAGCGTGACCCAAGCGGGGGGGATCACAGATACGCAGTATTTT. It is translated as CASVTQAGGITDTQYF.

The chain couples TRBV7-2 to TRBJ2-2; D is perhaps TRBD2 (6 bases). Germline CDR1 reads SGHTA; CDR2 reads FQGNSA. The CDR3 loop spans 16 amino acids. Trimming took 6 bases from V and 0 from J, leaving 14 bases between them. CDR3 nucleotide sequence: TGTGCCAGCAGGGAATATAGCGGATCGAACACCGGGGAGCTGTTTTTT. This gives the protein CASREYSGSNTGELFF.

This clonotype was observed at least ten times. The genes are TRBV5-1 and TRBJ1-2; TRBD1 agrees at 7 bases. V trimming: 4 bases; J trimming: 7 bases; junction bases outside the gene matches: 10. Germline V gene sequence: CDR1 SGHRS, CDR2 YFSETQ. The CDR3 spans 14 residues. CDR3 nucleotide sequence: TGCGCCAGCAGCGGAGACAGGGAAATCGGTGGCTACACCTTC. The encoded protein is CASSGDREIGGYTF.

This clonotype was picked up a small number of times. The chain couples TRBV7-9 to TRBJ1-2; TRBD1 might be the D (6 bases). This CDR3 comprises 15 residues. The V and J ends lost 1 base and 5 bases respectively, with 14 bases between them. Germline CDR1 and CDR2: SEHNR and FQNEAQ (reference sequence). In nucleotides, the CDR3 is TGTGCCAGCAGCTTAGAGGGGCGGACAGATTATGGCTACACCTTC. This codes for CASSLEGRTDYGYTF.